This T cell receptor beta chain comes out of a study of blood T cell repertoires in COVID-19. Overall study: Samples representing acute and convalescent COVID-19 were sourced from the United States, Italy and Spain. PBMCs, B-cell-depleted T cells, or T cells provided the cDNA or gDNA that made up the material.

Original processing methods: Nucleated cell counts were estimated from reference gene primer amplification. Sequencing used immunoSEQ multiplex PCR; TCRdb keeps in-frame clones, though not all of them. That table supplies the V and J calls and clone size; D and trimming were determined from the DNA. The sample comprises 65,000 to 80,000 clones, around 82% of which are singletons, and 20% to 25% rests with the top ten. This sequence originates from a human donor in a cohort sampled during active COVID-19. Sequenced sample: peripheral blood.

CDR3 residues: CASSLTGTGGEVSYGYTF. DNA for the CDR3: TGCGCCAGCAGCCTTACCGGGACAGGGGGCGAGGTCAGCTATGGCTACACCTTC. V is TRBV4-1 and J is TRBJ1-2; 12 nucleotides line up with TRBD1. J was trimmed by 4 bases and V by 4 bases; bases with no gene match: 13. CDR1 is MGHRA and CDR2 is YSYEKL in the germline V gene. The CDR3 totals 18 residues.